This entry lists 25 T cell receptor beta chains sequenced from one sample in a study of cytomegalovirus exposure and HLA in healthy donors. Use of 60 Vbeta and 13 Jbeta primers characterized the PCR. Some clones are missing from TCRdb's copy, which holds only in-frame ones; the method was immunoSEQ multiplex PCR. The table has some 200,000 clones, 60% to 85% seen once. Sequencing was carried out using PBMCs. The origin of the receptors is a man aged 35-49 years in good health and CMV-seronegative.

This clone is a singleton in its sample. The rearrangement joins TRBV19 to TRBJ1-5; 10 nucleotides line up with TRBD1. Germline V CDR1 and CDR2: LNHDA, SQIVND (reference sequence). The CDR3 extends over 17 amino acids. V trimming: 5 bases; J trimming: 0 bases; junction bases outside the gene matches: 7. The CDR3 coding sequence is TGTGCCAGTAGTCCGGGACAGGGGATCCTTAGCAATCAGCCCCAGCATTTT. It is translated as CASSPGQGILSNQPQHF.

This chain connects TRBV19 to TRBJ2-2; 14 bases line up with TRBD2. Germline CDR1 and CDR2: LNHDA and SQIVND (reference sequence). The CDR3 is 19 amino acids. V lost 6 bases, J lost 0 bases, and 9 bases stayed unmatched. In DNA form, the CDR3 reads TGTGCCAGTAGGAGGGGACTAGCGGGGGACCACTCGAACACCGGGGAGCTGTTTTTT. It encodes CASRRGLAGDHSNTGELFF.

CDR3 sequence: CASRGRNSPLHF. The CDR3 bases are TGTGCCAGCAGGGGCCGGAATTCACCCCTCCACTTT. This rearrangement joins TRBV6-6 to TRBJ1-6; D is ambiguous. Germline values: CDR1 MNHNY, CDR2 SVGAGI (reference sequence). This CDR3 comprises 12 residues. V was pared by 6 bases and J by 7 bases, with 7 bases between.

V gene TRBV5-6 combines with J gene TRBJ1-3; D might be TRBD1 (6 bases). CDR1 is SGHDT and CDR2 is YYEEEE in the germline V gene. CDR3 length equals 16 residues. V was shortened by 4 bases and J by 0 bases, with 14 bases between the two germline ends. CDR3 in amino acids: CASSPMGGHSGNTIYF. The CDR3 region has the DNA TGTGCCAGCAGCCCGATGGGGGGGCACTCTGGAAACACCATATATTTT.

J is TRBJ1-1 and V is TRBV4-2, with D tentatively TRBD1 (5 bases). The germline gives CDR1 LGHNA, CDR2 YNFKEQ. V shed 0 bases and J shed 1 base, with 12 bases lying between them. CDR3 size: 16 residues. The CDR3 spells CASSQDSGQWNTEAFF. The CDR3 nucleotides are TGTGCCAGCAGCCAAGATTCAGGACAATGGAACACTGAAGCTTTCTTT.

The V gene is TRBV30, the J gene TRBJ2-1, with TRBD2 matching 11 bases. Trimming at V came to 1 base and at J to 6 bases, leaving 2 bases not matched to a gene. Germline CDR1 reads GTSNPN; CDR2 reads SVGIG (reference sequence). The CDR3 has 14 residues. CDR3 region: CAWSAGTSGNEQFF. For the CDR3, the DNA is TGTGCCTGGAGTGCAGGGACTAGCGGCAATGAGCAGTTCTTC.

The DNA for the CDR3 is TGTGCCAGCAGTTTTCAGGGTTTCTCGGGTTACGAGCAGTACTTC. This sequence encodes CASSFQGFSGYEQYF. The chain uses TRBV5-6 and TRBJ2-7; D is possibly TRBD1 (5 bases). The CDR3 contains 15 residues. From germline, CDR1 is SGHDT and CDR2 YYEEEE. Trimming removed 5 bases from V and 4 bases from J, with 19 bases in between. The full variable domain, in which reference TRBV5-6 and TRBJ2-7 provide the parts outside the CDR3, is DAGVTQSPTHLIKTRGQQVTLRCSPKSGHDTVSWYQQALGQGPQFIFQYYEEEERQRGNFPDRFSGHQFPNYSSELNVNALLLGDSALYLCASSFQGFSGYEQYFGPGTRLTVT.

The CDR3 sequence is CASSPLDKYNEQFF. CDR3 sequence (DNA): TGTGCCAGCAGCCCATTAGACAAATACAATGAGCAGTTCTTC. The J gene is TRBJ2-1, the V gene TRBV9; unclear D gene. The V end lost 4 bases, the J end lost 4 bases, and 12 bases lay between the germline ends. CDR1 is SGDLS, CDR2 YYNGEE, per germline. The length of the CDR3 is 14 residues. Using reference TRBV9 and TRBJ2-1 for the parts outside the CDR3, the full variable domain is DSGVTQTPKHLITATGQRVTLRCSPRSGDLSVYWYQQSLDQGLQFLIQYYNGEERAKGNILERFSAQQFPDLHSELNLSSLELGDSALYFCASSPLDKYNEQFFGPGTRLTVL.

The V gene is TRBV21-1, the J gene TRBJ1-2; the tabulated D call, TRBD1, remains unverified against the DNA. TRBV21-1 is given as a pseudogene. The CDR3 consists of 17 residues. The CDR3 bases are TGTGCCAGCAGCAAGAACTTAACAGGAAGGTTCCATTATGGCTACACCTTC. Translated, it gives CASSKNLTGRFHYGYTF.

The V call is TRBV4-3, the J call TRBJ2-2; weak D call: TRBD2 (6 bases). This CDR3 contains 15 residues. V gave up 3 bases and J gave up 2 bases, with 10 bases separating them. Looked up from germline, CDR1 is LGHNA and CDR2 is YSLEER. The CDR3 spells CASSHLGGNTGELFF. The CDR3 DNA follows: TGCGCCAGCAGCCACCTGGGAGGCAACACCGGGGAGCTGTTTTTT.

The genes are TRBV28 and TRBJ2-7; a weak D match, TRBD1 (6 bases). The CDR3 spans 13 residues. Germline V gene sequence: CDR1 MDHEN, CDR2 SYDVKM. The V end lost 6 bases, the J end lost 2 bases, and 11 bases lay between the germline ends. The CDR3 DNA reads TGTGCCAGCAGCATTACAGGGCCCTACGAGCAGTACTTC. Translation gives CASSITGPYEQYF.

A note on this clone: In the same sample, other DNA sequences code for this CDR3. The V call is TRBV7-3, the J call TRBJ1-1, with 7 bases fitting TRBD1. Unmatched junction bases numbered 2, after V lost 2 bases and J lost 5 bases. The CDR3 contains 13 residues. Per germline, CDR1 SGHTA and CDR2 FQGTGA. Here the CDR3 reads CASSLGTATEAFF. CDR3 nucleotide sequence: TGTGCCAGCAGCTTAGGGACAGCGACTGAAGCTTTCTTT. Full variable domain (remainder filled in from reference TRBV7-3 and TRBJ1-1): GAGVSQTPSNKVTEKGKYVELRCDPISGHTALYWYRQSLGQGPEFLIYFQGTGAADDSGLPNDRFFAVRPEGSVSTLKIQRTERGDSAVYLCASSLGTATEAFFGQGTRLTVV.

This clone was seen a handful of times. This sequence joins TRBV6-5 and TRBJ2-1, with 7 bases identical to TRBD1. CDR1 is MNHEY, CDR2 SVGAGI, per germline. The CDR3 loop spans 14 amino acids. The J segment lost 3 bases and the V segment lost 6 bases, leaving 5 bases of the junction unmatched. CDR3 bases: TGTGCCAGCAGACGACAGGGTCTCTACAATGAGCAGTTCTTC. Its translation is CASRRQGLYNEQFF.

The chain joins TRBV28 to TRBJ2-3; 7 nucleotides match TRBD1. The CDR3 runs 15 residues. The V segment lost 3 bases and the J segment 2 bases; nucleotides outside the gene matches: 5. From germline, CDR1 is MDHEN and CDR2 SYDVKM. The CDR3 nucleotides are TGTGCCAGCAGTTTGAGGCAGGGGGACACAGATACGCAGTATTTT. Translation: CASSLRQGDTDTQYF.

The V gene is TRBV11-2, the J gene TRBJ2-3; 8 bases are shared with TRBD2. J gave up 4 bases and V 5 bases, and 11 bases lay outside the gene matches. CDR3 size: 16 residues. Per the germline V gene, CDR1 is SGHAT and CDR2 is FQNNGV. For the CDR3, the DNA is TGTGCCAGCAGCCAATTCCGGGGGGGGGCGGCAGATACGCAGTATTTT. Translation gives CASSQFRGGAADTQYF.

The V call is TRBV13, the J call TRBJ1-2, with 9 bases matching TRBD1. The V gene end was trimmed by 5 bases and the J gene end by 3 bases; junction bases not matched to a gene: 7. From germline, CDR1 is PRHDT and CDR2 FYEKMQ (reference sequence). The CDR3 consists of 15 residues. In DNA, the CDR3 is TGTGCCAGCAGCAGAACAGGGGGCGCCGACTATGGCTACACCTTC. It yields the protein CASSRTGGADYGYTF. The whole variable domain, remainder taken from reference TRBV13 and TRBJ1-2, is AAGVIQSPRHLIKEKRETATLKCYPIPRHDTVYWYQQGPGQDPQFLISFYEKMQSDKGSIPDRFSAQQFSDYHSELNMSSLELGDSALYFCASSRTGGADYGYTFGSGTRLTVV.

This clone has just one count. The chain joins TRBV19 to TRBJ2-2, with D possibly being TRBD1 (5 bases). Germline V gene sequence: CDR1 LNHDA, CDR2 SQIVND (reference sequence). The CDR3 sequence is 14 residues long. V was clipped by 7 bases and J by 1 base, with 10 bases between them. For the CDR3, the DNA is TGTGCCAGTACCAAAGACAGGAACACCGGGGAGCTGTTTTTT. The encoded protein is CASTKDRNTGELFF.

The V gene is TRBV15, the J gene TRBJ2-5, with 12 bases lining up with TRBD2. The CDR3 is made up of 16 amino acids. The J segment lost 0 bases and the V segment lost 4 bases, leaving 3 bases of the junction unmatched. Germline V lookup: CDR1 LNHNV, CDR2 YYDKDF (reference sequence). The CDR3 nucleotides read TGTGCCACCAGCACCAGGACTAGCGGGGACCAAGAGACCCAGTACTTC. It is translated as CATSTRTSGDQETQYF.

This chain links TRBV10-3 with TRBJ2-3; D might be TRBD1 (5 bases). The CDR3 spans 13 residues. Germline CDR1 reads ENHRY; CDR2 reads SYGVKD. The germline V and J ends were trimmed by 6 bases and 2 bases, with 9 bases remaining between them. This CDR3 reads CAIRQDPTDTQYF. DNA for the CDR3: TGTGCCATCAGACAGGACCCCACAGATACGCAGTATTTT.

Only a few counts were recorded for this clone. The chain has TRBV5-4 and TRBJ2-1; 11 bases align to TRBD2. Germline CDR1 and CDR2: SGHNT and YYREEE (reference sequence). V lost 10 bases to trimming and J lost 3 bases; unmatched junction nucleotides: 12. The length of the CDR3 is 16 residues. The chain's CDR3 is CAGGSSGRAVYNEQFF. CDR3 nucleotide sequence: TGTGCCGGAGGCAGTAGCGGGAGGGCCGTCTACAATGAGCAGTTCTTC.

DNA of the CDR3: TGTGCCAGCTCACCCCCGCGGGACAGCGGAAACACCATATATTTT. The encoded protein is CASSPPRDSGNTIYF. This chain joins TRBV18 and TRBJ1-3, with TRBD1 matching over 7 bases. The germline V gene encodes CDR1 KGHSH and CDR2 LQKENI. Trimming removed 3 bases from V and 4 bases from J; junction bases left unmatched: 6. CDR3 length equals 15 residues.

V and J are TRBV11-2 and TRBJ2-1; TRBD2 matches 13 bases. The CDR3 is made up of 15 amino acids. V was pared by 7 bases and J by 4 bases, with 4 bases of the junction left unmatched. Germline assignment: CDR1 SGHAT and CDR2 FQNNGV. The CDR3: CASTLGLAGYNEQFF. CDR3 nucleotides: TGTGCCAGCACCTTGGGACTAGCGGGATACAATGAGCAGTTCTTC.

This chain uses TRBV29-1 with TRBJ2-5; D remains ambiguous. V lost 7 bases, J lost 3 bases, and 12 bases lay in between. The germline V gene encodes CDR1 SQVTM and CDR2 ANQGSEA. The CDR3 loop spans 12 amino acids. CDR3 loop: CSAPTEEETQYF. CDR3 sequence (DNA): TGCAGCGCTCCGACTGAGGAAGAGACCCAGTACTTC.

This clone has at least ten counts. This sequence joins TRBV9 and TRBJ1-2, with 8 positions matching TRBD1. This CDR3 has 14 amino acids. V lost 4 bases, J lost 3 bases, and 5 bases stayed unmatched. Germline assignment: CDR1 SGDLS and CDR2 YYNGEE. CDR3 DNA: TGTGCCAGCAGCTCAGGACAGGGTTACTATGGCTACACCTTC. It encodes CASSSGQGYYGYTF.

This clone was seen only a few times. V gene TRBV7-8 combines with J gene TRBJ2-3; 14 positions agree with TRBD2. The ends lost 6 bases at V and 4 bases at J; junction bases unmatched: 15. This CDR3 has 19 residues. Germline loops: CDR1 SGHVS, CDR2 FQNEAQ. The CDR3 here is CASSPYRLAGGPLADTQYF. Written as DNA, the CDR3 is TGTGCCAGCAGTCCATACCGACTAGCGGGAGGGCCTTTGGCAGATACGCAGTATTTT.